Listed here is a single T cell receptor (beta chain). Antigen specificity is unknown. The data originate from a study of vaccination and CD4 T cells after COVID-19. About the research overall: Taking of post-vaccine samples occurred a median about 72 days after dose two (range 14 to 241). Overlapping spike peptides of SARS-CoV-2, HCoV-NL63, HCoV-OC43 and HCoV-229E stimulated the cells.

This CDR3 contains 16 residues. Trimming removed 0 bases at V and 0 bases at J, with 11 bases between. Germline V CDR1 and CDR2: LNHNV, YYDKDF (reference sequence). Noted treatment: roughly ten-day PBMC culture with coronavirus spike peptide pools or control peptides (ViraFEST assay). Sequence data for DNA of cultured CD4+ T cells were generated by the Oncomine TCR Beta short-read assay. The genomic DNA was obtained from cultured CD4+ T cells by extraction with the QIAamp micro DNA kit. From the PCR reads, TCRdb called clonotypes with MiXCR, one entry per CDR3 protein. The table includes under 20,000 distinct CDR3 sequences, about 44% detected once.

This chain connects TRBV15 to TRBJ2-5, with TRBD1 as a possible D gene (6 bases). The clonotype originates from a human donor who had recovered from COVID-19. The sample in question was CD4+ T cells from blood, cultured in vitro, obtained after SARS-CoV-2 vaccination. CDR3 DNA: TGTGCCACCAGCAGAGATGGCAACAGGGACCAAGAGACCCAGTACTTC. Protein product: CATSRDGNRDQETQYF. The variable domain in full, with the rest retrieved from reference TRBV15 and TRBJ2-5, is DAMVIQNPRYQVTQFGKPVTLSCSQTLNHNVMYWYQQKSSQAPKLLFHYYDKDFNNEADTPDNFQSRRPNTSFCFLDIRSPGLGDTAMYLCATSRDGNRDQETQYFGPGTRLLVL.